The present TCR beta chain was sequenced within a study of T cell therapy after organ transplantation (dated by TCRdb to the late 2010s). Study-wide context: The therapy products consisted of autologous CMV-specific T cells grown in vitro for around two weeks using a peptide pool of 30 HLA class I and II CMV epitopes. Before T cell therapy commenced, pretherapy samples of peripheral blood were collected. A median of 1.92 x 10^8 CMV-specific T cells was administered to patients across 2 to 6 intravenous infusions. This study was a follow-up analysis of the TRBV repertoire from an open-label phase I trial that tested autologous CMV-specific adoptive T cell therapy in people who had received solid-organ transplants. Long-term post-therapy samples were available for only 8 of the 10 patients. Of the 10 or so patients, eight were classified as clinical responders and two as nonresponders. Patients were given up to 6 doses of T cells at 2-week intervals and were followed for 29 weeks after finishing therapy. What the study reported, not specific to this receptor: Fold change in CD8 clonality after therapy inversely correlated with pretherapy clonality, suggesting less biased repertoires were more receptive to remodeling. Few detected expansions in nonresponders may reflect reduced sample coverage from poor CD8+ T cell yield. Before therapy, nonresponders had marked clonal expansions, and their repertoires changed minimally after therapy. Both transferred clonotypes and endogenous clonotypes not detected in the therapy products appeared to be included in post-therapy reconstitution. Assessment of confounders such as concurrent antirejection and antiviral medications was prevented by the small cohort.

The time point label, read with the paper, signifies: before start of T cell therapy. Patients were solid-organ transplant recipients with drug-resistant/recurrent cytomegalovirus. Approximately 11 trial participants were chosen for repertoire analysis on the basis of the availability of post-therapy peripheral blood mononuclear cells. A BD FACSAria III was used to sort viable CD3+CD8+CD4- lymphocytes from PBMCs. Genomic DNA was extracted from sorted cells with the Qiagen DNeasy Kit. Including cysteine and phenylalanine, the CDR3 has 15 amino acids. The entry retains the CDR3 DNA only, 45 bases that are in frame from base 1. The germline V end is reduced by 3 bases and the J end by 2 bases; junction bases left unmatched: 3. CDR1 and CDR2, looked up from the germline V gene (reference sequence), are MNHEY and SMNVEV. About this clone itself: Which antigen it targets is not known. There are no base qualities to consult, and no much larger clone falls within one base.

The immunoSEQ two-step, bias-controlled multiplex PCR assay was used to amplify TRB CDR3 regions from genomic DNA. Sequencing of CDR3 libraries was carried out on an Illumina NextSeq 500. Regarding the original processing steps: The immunoSEQ Analyzer platform was used for initial alignment and bioinformatics, including bias normalization against synthetic CDR3 analogs. V, D and J gene annotation followed the IMGT database definitions. Additional TRBV analyses were carried out with default settings in VDJtools version 1.1.10 and the R package tcR version 2.2.1.11. GLIPH analysis was performed with version 1.0 using default settings. In CDR3 sequences with at least 5 reads, significant changes in clonotype frequency were tested by a 2-sided binomial test with Benjamini-Hochberg correction (alpha = 0.01). The source is immuneACCESS, and TCRdb retained only in-frame sequences with V and J called. Part of the clones is not carried over; for the studies checked, unresolved V genes explain less than half of this, and the remainder is unexplained. That table furnishes V, J and clone size, whereas the DNA furnished D and trimming. Recorded for this sample are some 47,000 clones; about 95% of them occurred a single time. The ten biggest clones cover around 3.1% of the sample.

The receptor's source is a human patient who had received a solid organ transplant and had CMV disease. The sequences come from CD8+ T cells from blood, collected before autologous CMV-specific T cell therapy. This receptor chain uses TRBV27 and TRBJ1-5; the central 8 bases match TRBD1. The DNA is as follows: TGTGCCAGCAGTTTCTCGGGACAGGGCAATCAGCCCCAGCATTTT. It translates as CASSFSGQGNQPQHF.